This is a list of T cell receptor beta chains from one sample in a study of identical twins. One entry per CDR3 protein, called by TCRdb with MiXCR from the 5' RACE reads. The top ten clones hold 2.9% of a sample with 450,000 or so distinct CDR3 sequences, roughly 24% of them seen once. This same sample was also part of a study on T cells expressing NK-cell markers.

What was sequenced was CD4+ T cells sorted from blood. The receptors were sampled from a woman aged 18-29 years in good health. The CDR3 runs from the conserved cysteine through the conserved F or W. Each record gives: J gene, clone size, D gene, V gene, CDR3 protein, CDR3 DNA. The D gene is left open where the match is weak. Rows give clone size only sometimes, using once, few, many, or a class for an expanded clone.

TRBJ2-7 | NA | TRBD1 | TRBV20-1 | CSAKDRAEQYF | TGCAGTGCTAAGGACAGGGCCGAGCAGTACTTC
TRBJ1-2 | many | NA | TRBV10-3 | CAISPKGGYGYTF | TGTGCCATCAGTCCAAAGGGGGGCTATGGCTACACCTTC
TRBJ2-7 | NA | TRBD2 | TRBV5-1 | CASSPRLAGDYEQYF | TGCGCCAGCAGCCCTCGACTAGCGGGAGATTACGAGCAGTACTTC
TRBJ2-7 | few | TRBD1 | TRBV5-1 | CASSLSKTGRPYEQYF | TGCGCCAGCAGCTTGTCTAAGACAGGGCGGCCCTACGAGCAGTACTTC
TRBJ1-4 | NA | NA | TRBV7-8 | CASSPPGGFGEKLFF | TGTGCCAGCAGCCCACCGGGAGGATTTGGTGAAAAACTGTTTTTT
TRBJ2-3 | few | NA | TRBV7-9 | CASSLGLNKDTQYF | TGTGCCAGCAGCTTAGGACTAAACAAAGATACGCAGTATTTT
TRBJ2-7 | NA | TRBD2 | TRBV20-1 | CSAAGLVEEQYF | TGCAGTGCTGCAGGACTAGTCGAAGAGCAGTACTTC
TRBJ2-7 | NA | TRBD1 | TRBV9 | CASSPRTGREQYF | TGTGCCAGCAGCCCCCGGACAGGGCGCGAGCAGTACTTC
TRBJ2-5 | NA | NA | TRBV6-5 | CASSYSRFRTEETQYF | TGTGCCAGCAGTTACTCGAGGTTTAGGACAGAAGAGACCCAGTACTTC
TRBJ1-1 | NA | NA | TRBV20-1 | CSARQALNTEAFF | TGCAGTGCCAGACAGGCTTTGAACACTGAAGCTTTCTTT
TRBJ2-3 | NA | TRBD1 | TRBV20-1 | CSALAGGTGTDTQYF | TGCAGTGCTTTGGCAGGGGGCACGGGCACAGATACGCAGTATTTT
TRBJ2-6 | NA | NA | TRBV12-3/TRBV12-4 | CASSLGAVLISGANVLTF | TGTGCCAGCAGTTTAGGGGCAGTTCTCATCTCTGGGGCCAACGTCCTGACTTTC
TRBJ2-3 | NA | TRBD2 | TRBV11-2 | CASSLGLAGGVFTDTQYF | TGTGCCAGCAGCTTGGGACTAGCGGGAGGGGTATTCACAGATACGCAGTATTTT
TRBJ1-1 | few | NA | TRBV10-3 | CAIITNTEAFF | TGTGCCATCATCACTAACACTGAAGCTTTCTTT
TRBJ2-1 | many | TRBD2 | TRBV6-5 | CASSYSGLAGVVEQFF | TGTGCCAGCAGTTACTCTGGGCTAGCGGGAGTGGTTGAGCAGTTCTTC
TRBJ2-2 | few | TRBD2 | TRBV18 | CASSPGGVSGGELFF | TGTGCCAGCTCACCGGGAGGGGTTTCTGGCGGGGAGCTGTTTTTT
TRBJ2-2 | few | NA | TRBV7-9 | CASSSFYRAEGTGELFF | TGTGCCAGCAGTAGTTTTTACAGGGCGGAAGGCACCGGGGAGCTGTTTTTT
TRBJ2-1 | NA | NA | TRBV4-2 | CASSQGRVLDEQFF | TGTGCCAGCAGCCAAGGACGGGTTTTAGATGAGCAGTTCTTC
TRBJ2-7 | NA | TRBD2 | TRBV9 | CASSAGGAEVGEQYF | TGTGCCAGCAGCGCCGGGGGGGCCGAGGTGGGCGAGCAGTACTTC
TRBJ2-3 | NA | NA | TRBV9 | CASSLGGAGVRKEYF | TGTGCCAGCAGCCTGGGGGGAGCAGGGGTCCGAAAGGAGTATTTT
TRBJ2-7 | few | TRBD2 | TRBV12-3/TRBV12-4 | CASRSSGARLYEQYF | TGTGCCAGCAGGTCTAGCGGGGCGAGGCTTTACGAGCAGTACTTC
TRBJ1-1 | few | NA | TRBV15 | CATSRDFFEAFF | TGTGCCACCAGCAGAGATTTCTTCGAAGCTTTCTTT
TRBJ2-7 | NA | NA | TRBV5-6 | CASSTGHELYF | TGTGCCAGCAGCACCGGACACGAGCTGTACTTC
TRBJ2-3 | NA | NA | TRBV6-1 | CASKVISTDTQYF | TGTGCCAGCAAGGTGATTAGCACAGATACGCAGTATTTT
TRBJ1-2 | few | NA | TRBV3-1 | CASSPDGGNYGYTF | TGTGCCAGCAGCCCGGACGGAGGTAACTATGGCTACACCTTC
TRBJ2-5 | few | TRBD1 | TRBV7-9 | CASSLEGTGGVETQYF | TGTGCCAGCAGCTTAGAAGGGACAGGGGGCGTGGAGACCCAGTACTTC
TRBJ2-1 | NA | NA | TRBV6-4 | CASSDSATGRNEQFF | TGTGCCAGCAGTGACTCTGCTACAGGGCGCAATGAGCAGTTCTTC
TRBJ1-2 | NA | NA | TRBV5-4 | CASSPQGTGYGYTF | TGTGCCAGCAGCCCCCAGGGGACCGGCTATGGCTACACCTTC
TRBJ2-7 | few | NA | TRBV29-1 | CSVEKGTDEQYF | TGCAGCGTTGAAAAGGGGACCGACGAGCAGTACTTC
TRBJ2-5 | NA | TRBD2 | TRBV20-1 | CSAKGWTSGAETQYF | TGCAGTGCTAAAGGGTGGACTAGCGGGGCAGAGACCCAGTACTTC
TRBJ1-2 | few | NA | TRBV3-1 | CASSPPGVGYGYTF | TGTGCCAGCAGCCCCCCCGGAGTGGGCTATGGCTACACCTTC
TRBJ2-3 | NA | NA | TRBV18 | CASSGETDTQYF | TGTGCCAGCTCGGGGGAGACAGATACGCAGTATTTT
TRBJ2-1 | few | TRBD2 | TRBV7-2 | CASRPLVGSGRSEQFF | TGTGCCAGCAGACCTCTGGTGGGTAGCGGGAGGAGTGAGCAGTTCTTC
TRBJ2-3 | few | TRBD1 | TRBV9 | CASSHGTGKPDTQYF | TGTGCCAGCAGCCACGGGACAGGGAAGCCAGATACGCAGTATTTT
TRBJ1-6 | few | NA | TRBV18 | CASFAGDKASPLHF | TGTGCCAGCTTCGCTGGGGACAAAGCGTCACCCCTCCACTTT
TRBJ2-1 | few | TRBD2 | TRBV28 | CASSPGLILWEQFF | TGTGCCAGCAGTCCGGGACTAATCCTTTGGGAGCAGTTCTTC
TRBJ2-7 | NA | NA | TRBV7-8 | CASSSLSGGQRYEQYF | TGTGCCAGCAGCTCCCTTTCGGGGGGACAAAGATACGAGCAGTACTTC
TRBJ2-1 | many | NA | TRBV5-1 | CASKLGLVAYNEQFF | TGCGCCAGCAAACTGGGTCTCGTCGCCTACAATGAGCAGTTCTTC
TRBJ2-1 | few | NA | TRBV9 | CASSVASLNEQFF | TGTGCCAGCAGCGTAGCTAGTTTGAATGAGCAGTTCTTC
TRBJ2-5 | NA | NA | TRBV30 | CAWIRSGETQYF | TGTGCCTGGATAAGGAGCGGAGAGACCCAGTACTTC
TRBJ1-5 | few | NA | TRBV29-1 | CSVLAGYPGQPQHF | TGCAGCGTTTTAGCAGGGTATCCGGGACAGCCCCAGCATTTT
TRBJ1-1 | few | NA | TRBV11-2 | CASSYNRNTEAFF | TGTGCCAGCAGCTACAACAGGAACACTGAAGCTTTCTTT
TRBJ2-3 | NA | NA | TRBV20-1 | CSAISGGQVADTQYF | TGCAGTGCCATTAGTGGGGGGCAGGTTGCAGATACGCAGTATTTT
TRBJ2-5 | few | TRBD1 | TRBV20-1 | CSALTGTGGPETQYF | TGCAGTGCGCTAACCGGGACAGGGGGGCCAGAGACCCAGTACTTC
TRBJ2-1 | NA | NA | TRBV4-1 | CASSQEASMGQFF | TGCGCCAGCAGCCAAGAGGCCTCGATGGGGCAGTTCTTC
TRBJ2-5 | NA | TRBD2 | TRBV5-1 | CASSPLAGGGETQYF | TGCGCCAGCAGCCCCCTAGCGGGAGGAGGGGAGACCCAGTACTTC
TRBJ2-5 | few | NA | TRBV13 | CASSSMRAGETQYF | TGTGCCAGCAGCTCAATGCGGGCGGGAGAGACCCAGTACTTC
TRBJ2-5 | few | NA | TRBV20-1 | CSAEGQDQETQYF | TGCAGTGCCGAGGGGCAGGATCAGGAGACCCAGTACTTC
TRBJ1-4 | few | NA | TRBV5-1 | CASSLGSPGEKLFF | TGCGCCAGCAGCTTGGGATCCCCCGGGGAAAAACTGTTTTTT
TRBJ2-3 | few | TRBD2 | TRBV4-3 | CASTPGLEAGADTQYF | TGCGCCAGCACACCGGGACTAGAGGCCGGCGCAGATACGCAGTATTTT
TRBJ2-7 | NA | TRBD1 | TRBV10-3 | CAISEPGQGLSYEQYF | TGTGCCATCAGTGAGCCGGGACAGGGTTTGTCCTACGAGCAGTACTTC